What follows are 25 T cell receptor beta chains derived from one specimen sequenced in a study of cytomegalovirus exposure and HLA in healthy donors. Primers for the PCR totalled 60 Vbeta and 13 Jbeta. Sequencing was performed with immunoSEQ multiplex PCR; in TCRdb, only in-frame clones are kept and a portion is missing. The sample includes 110,000 or so clones, about 68% of them seen just once. The source material was PBMCs. The receptors were gathered from a woman aged 40 to 55 in good health and CMV-seropositive.

J is TRBJ1-5 and V is TRBV19; TRBD1 matches at 9 bases. There are 14 residues in the CDR3. V gave up 4 bases and J gave up 5 bases; unmatched junction bases: 3. Germline CDR1 is LNHDA and CDR2 is SQIVND (reference sequence). CDR3 residues: CASSRQGGDQPQHF. CDR3 DNA sequence: TGTGCCAGTAGTAGACAGGGGGGCGATCAGCCCCAGCATTTT.

The V call is TRBV19, the J call TRBJ2-7, with a weak D call TRBD1 (7 bases). This CDR3 region has 14 residues. The V gene lost 8 bases and the J gene lost 3 bases, with 17 bases spanning the gap. Germline CDR1 reads LNHDA; CDR2 reads SQIVND (reference sequence). CDR3 coding DNA: TGTGCCAGTTCTCTTCGACAGGGAGGCTACGAGCAGTACTTC. Translated: CASSLRQGGYEQYF.

The chain recombines TRBV4-3 with TRBJ2-3; D may be TRBD2 (6 bases). CDR1 and CDR2 (germline): LGHNA, YSLEER. CDR3 size: 16 residues. V was trimmed by 4 bases and J by 0 bases, leaving 14 bases between them. The CDR3 bases are TGCGCCAGCAGCCGGGCGTGGGGGGTAAGCACAGATACGCAGTATTTT. The encoded protein is CASSRAWGVSTDTQYF.

The V call is TRBV6-1, the J call TRBJ1-1; no clear D. Looked up from germline, CDR1 is MNHNS and CDR2 is SASEGT. CDR3 length: 13 amino acids. Trimming stripped 8 bases from V and 0 bases from J, with 10 bases between. CDR3 amino acids: CASEIQMNTEAFF. The CDR3 DNA reads TGTGCCAGCGAAATACAGATGAACACTGAAGCTTTCTTT.

The V call is TRBV7-6, the J call TRBJ2-7, with 8 positions matching TRBD2. CDR1 is SGHVS, CDR2 FNYEAQ, per germline. Germline trimming cut 5 bases from V and 1 base from J; bases unmatched to any gene: 10. The CDR3 extends over 16 amino acids. The CDR3 DNA sequence: TGTGCCAGCAGCCCGGGGGGGGCGGGACCGTCCTACGAGCAGTACTTC. Residues: CASSPGGAGPSYEQYF.

The rearrangement joins TRBV6-1 to TRBJ2-7; 8 bases align to TRBD1. This CDR3 is built from 17 residues. Germline CDR1 reads MNHNS; CDR2 reads SASEGT. Trimming removed 4 bases from V and 0 bases from J; junction bases left unmatched: 11. In DNA, the CDR3 is TGTGCCAGCAGTGGGTGGAGGACAGGGATAGCCTCCTACGAGCAGTACTTC. This sequence encodes CASSGWRTGIASYEQYF.

The chain is built from TRBV28 and TRBJ1-5; D is possibly TRBD1 (6 bases). The CDR3 consists of 15 residues. Germline loops: CDR1 MDHEN, CDR2 SYDVKM. Trimming pared 5 bases from V and 5 bases from J, leaving 16 bases between. CDR3 bases: TGTGCCAGCAGTGGACAGCGGACAATAGATCAGCCCCAGCATTTT. This codes for CASSGQRTIDQPQHF.

The chain employs TRBV5-8 and TRBJ1-1; D is uncertain. There are 13 residues in the CDR3. Trimming cost V 1 base and J 6 bases, with 10 bases left between them. The germline CDR1 and CDR2 sequences are SGHTS and YDEGEE. CDR3 sequence: CASSLFQSAEAFF. As DNA, the CDR3 is TGTGCCAGCAGCTTGTTTCAGAGCGCTGAAGCTTTCTTT.

In its sample, this clone was seen once. The genes are TRBV5-1 and TRBJ2-5, with 9 bases matching TRBD2. Per germline, CDR1 SGHRS and CDR2 YFSETQ. The V gene end was trimmed by 4 bases and the J gene end by 5 bases; junction bases not matched to a gene: 6. This CDR3 is built from 14 residues. CDR3: CASSQRTSAETQYF. In DNA form, the CDR3 reads TGCGCCAGCAGCCAGCGGACTAGCGCCGAGACCCAGTACTTC.

This rearrangement joins TRBV9 to TRBJ1-6; tentatively, D is TRBD1 (6 bases). This CDR3 is 15 amino acids long. Trimming removed 1 base from V and 7 bases from J, with 12 bases in between. Germline V gives CDR1 SGDLS, CDR2 YYNGEE. CDR3 nucleotides: TGTGCCAGCAGCGTAAGTGGGACATCCAATTCACCCCTCCACTTT. This codes for CASSVSGTSNSPLHF.

The J gene is TRBJ2-5, the V gene TRBV30; perhaps TRBD2 as D (6 bases). Trimming pared 0 bases from V and 5 bases from J, leaving 10 bases between. This CDR3 contains 13 residues. The germline V gene has CDR1 GTSNPN and CDR2 SVGIG (reference sequence). Here the CDR3 DNA reads TGTGCCTGGAGTGTCAGAGGAGGGGAGACCCAGTACTTC. It yields the protein CAWSVRGGETQYF.

The rearrangement links TRBV6-1 to TRBJ2-7, with D perhaps matching TRBD2 (5 bases). V was shortened by 6 bases and J by 2 bases, with 11 bases between the two germline ends. The CDR3 totals 13 residues. The V gene's germline CDR1 is MNHNS and CDR2 SASEGT. As DNA, the CDR3 is TGTGCCAGCAGGGTTAGCGCTACCTACGAGCAGTACTTC. Protein: CASRVSATYEQYF.

Concerning this clone: Other DNA sequences of this sample code for an identical CDR3. The V and J genes are TRBV29-1 and TRBJ2-5; D is unclear. The CDR3 consists of 12 residues. Trimming removed 2 bases from V and 0 bases from J, with 4 bases in between. Germline lookup yields CDR1 SQVTM and CDR2 ANQGSEA. CDR3 amino acids: CSVEPYQETQYF. CDR3 coding DNA: TGCAGCGTTGAACCGTACCAAGAGACCCAGTACTTC.

J is TRBJ2-2 and V is TRBV15, with TRBD1 matching over 10 bases. The germline CDR1 and CDR2 sequences are LNHNV and YYDKDF (reference sequence). The CDR3 contains 21 residues. The junction had 18 bases not matched to a gene; V was cut back by 1 base and J by 4 bases. The CDR3 protein is CATSRGGSTDRGRVFTGELFF. CDR3 coding DNA: TGTGCCACCAGCAGAGGCGGGAGTACCGACAGGGGGCGCGTTTTCACCGGGGAGCTGTTTTTT.

This clone was counted a few times. The chain is built from TRBV7-6 and TRBJ2-1; D remains ambiguous. This CDR3 has 9 residues. The V gene lost 5 bases and the J gene lost 15 bases, with 8 bases spanning the gap. CDR1 and CDR2 from the germline V gene are SGHVS and FNYEAQ. CDR3 amino acids: CASSTSWFF. CDR3 nucleotides: TGTGCCAGCAGCACTTCTTGGTTCTTC. The variable domain in full, completed from reference TRBV7-6 and TRBJ2-1, reads GAGVSQSPRYKVTKRGQDVALRCDPISGHVSLYWYRQALGQGPEFLTYFNYEAQQDKSGLPNDRFSAERPEGSISTLTIQRTEQRDSAMYRCASSTSWFFGPGTRLTVL.

The gene calls are TRBV5-1 and TRBJ2-1, with 11 bases identical to TRBD2. The junction had 5 bases not matched to a gene; V was cut back by 4 bases and J by 5 bases. Per germline, CDR1 SGHRS and CDR2 YFSETQ. The CDR3 runs 15 residues. This CDR3 reads CASSKLAGANNEQFF. The CDR3 DNA reads TGCGCCAGCAGCAAACTAGCGGGGGCGAACAATGAGCAGTTCTTC.

The chain is built from TRBV6-5 and TRBJ1-5, with D perhaps matching TRBD1 (5 bases). The V gene's germline CDR1 is MNHEY and CDR2 SVGAGI. This CDR3 region has 12 residues. Trimming shortened V by 2 bases and J by 10 bases, and 9 bases separated the two germline ends. The CDR3 protein is CASSYTDNPQHF. CDR3 nucleotide sequence: TGTGCCAGCAGTTACACGGACAACCCCCAGCATTTT.

The V gene is TRBV27, the J gene TRBJ1-5; 9 bases are shared with TRBD1. The CDR3 runs to 16 residues. With V trimmed by 5 bases and J by 1 base, 6 bases remained unmatched. CDR1 is MNHEY, CDR2 SMNVEV, per germline (reference sequence). Written as DNA, the CDR3 is TGTGCCAGCAGTCAAGGGACAGGGCACAGCAATCAGCCCCAGCATTTT. This codes for CASSQGTGHSNQPQHF.

The rearrangement links TRBV30 to TRBJ2-1; the match to TRBD2 covers 11 bases. Trimming removed 0 bases from V and 7 bases from J; junction bases left unmatched: 5. From germline, CDR1 is GTSNPN and CDR2 SVGIG (reference sequence). The CDR3 is 15 amino acids. CDR3 DNA sequence: TGTGCCTGGAGTGTAGGTCTAGCGGGGGGAAATGAGCAGTTCTTC. This encodes CAWSVGLAGGNEQFF.

V gene TRBV4-1 combines with J gene TRBJ2-1, with TRBD2 as a possible D gene (6 bases). This CDR3 is 15 amino acids long. CDR1 and CDR2 from the germline V gene are MGHRA and YSYEKL. V gave up 3 bases and J gave up 7 bases, with 16 bases separating them. CDR3 sequence (DNA): TGCGCCAGCAGCCAGCTCGCACTAGCCTGGAATGAGCAGTTCTTC. Translated: CASSQLALAWNEQFF.

To note about this clone: The junction differs from germline at one of its ends, possibly a read error. V gene TRBV9 combines with J gene TRBJ1-6; TRBD1 agrees at 10 bases. The CDR3 covers 15 residues. Germline-derived CDR1 and CDR2 are SGDLS and YYNGEE. As DNA, the CDR3 is TGTGCTAGCAGCCCGACAGGGGGCGCGAATTCACCCCTCCACTTT. Encoded protein: CASSPTGGANSPLHF. Using reference TRBV9 and TRBJ1-6 for the parts outside the CDR3, the full variable domain is DSGVTQTPKHLITATGQRVTLRCSPRSGDLSVYWYQQSLDQGLQFLIQYYNGEERAKGNILERFSAQQFPDLHSELNLSSLELGDSALYFCASSPTGGANSPLHFGNGTRLTVT.

The rearrangement links TRBV5-1 to TRBJ2-5; TRBD1 is a possible D gene (6 bases). Germline CDR1 is SGHRS and CDR2 is YFSETQ. V was shortened by 4 bases and J by 4 bases, with 17 bases between the two germline ends. The CDR3 has 15 amino acids. DNA for the CDR3: TGCGCCAGCAGCCCACAGGGCCCACGGGGAGAGACCCAGTACTTC. It yields the protein CASSPQGPRGETQYF.

The J gene is TRBJ1-5, the V gene TRBV5-8; TRBD1 matches 12 bases. Germline assignment: CDR1 SGHTS and CDR2 YDEGEE. CDR3 length: 16 residues. V trimming: 0 bases; J trimming: 6 bases; junction bases outside the gene matches: 4. Here the CDR3 reads CASSLVGQGAGQPQHF. CDR3 nucleotides: TGTGCCAGCAGCTTGGTGGGACAGGGGGCCGGTCAGCCCCAGCATTTT.

The CDR3 sequence is CASSGSGRQETQYF. DNA of the CDR3: TGTGCCAGCAGCGGCAGCGGGAGGCAAGAGACCCAGTACTTC. The chain is built from TRBV7-6 and TRBJ2-5, with 9 bases identical to TRBD2. With 5 bases clipped from V and 2 bases from J, the junction kept 3 bases outside the gene matches. The germline V gene encodes CDR1 SGHVS and CDR2 FNYEAQ. The CDR3 totals 14 residues.

The gene calls are TRBV28 and TRBJ1-2; perhaps TRBD1 as D (6 bases). The CDR3 spans 17 residues. Germline V lookup: CDR1 MDHEN, CDR2 SYDVKM. The V gene lost 2 bases and the J gene lost 1 base, with 17 bases spanning the gap. CDR3 coding DNA: TGTGCCAGCAGTTTAGTGAATGCAGGGGCCAATAACTATGGCTACACCTTC. Translation: CASSLVNAGANNYGYTF.